These 2 T cell receptor beta chains were sequenced from one sample in a study of T cell clones after liver transplantation. This table comes from immunoSEQ multiplex PCR, and its TCRdb copy is limited to in-frame clones, with some not included. The sample contains 60,000 or so clones, 71% of which appear only once. Sequencing used CD4+ T cells from blood, obtained before liver transplant. The receptor set was obtained from a human donor who received a liver transplant.

DNA of the CDR3: TGCGCCAGCAGCTCAGGGAAAGGCTACGAGCAGTACTTC. This gives the protein CASSSGKGYEQYF. The chain employs TRBV5-1 and TRBJ2-7; tentatively, D is TRBD1 (5 bases). Trimming took off 3 bases at V and 3 bases at J, with 10 bases between the two ends. CDR3 length: 13 residues. The V gene's germline CDR1 is SGHRS and CDR2 YFSETQ.

The rearrangement links TRBV5-1 to TRBJ2-6; TRBD1 matches at 8 bases. Germline values: CDR1 SGHRS, CDR2 YFSETQ. This CDR3 comprises 17 residues. Trimming cost V 9 bases and J 3 bases; bases outside gene matches: 14. CDR3: CATQPRQGASGANVLTF. The CDR3 DNA follows: TGCGCCACCCAGCCCCGGCAGGGGGCAAGTGGGGCCAACGTCCTGACTTTC.